This is a list of T cell receptor beta chains from one sample in a study of blood T cell repertoires in COVID-19. Clones were sequenced by immunoSEQ multiplex PCR, and TCRdb holds only the in-frame ones, with some missing. In the table there are roughly 250,000 clones, approximately 90% of which are singletons. Sequenced input: PBMCs or T cells enriched from blood (not recorded which). All receptors come from a woman aged 40 to 55 with acute COVID-19. CDR3s include the opening cysteine and the closing phenylalanine or tryptophan. The D gene is left open where the match is weak. The listing skips clone size in some rows; elsewhere it reads once, few, many or a size class.

TRBV4-2	.	once	TRBJ2-2	CASSQDSAGDTGELFF	TGTGCCAGCAGCCAAGATTCCGCCGGGGACACCGGGGAGCTGTTTTTT
TRBV18	.	.	TRBJ1-2	CASSPGTVRGAGGYTF	TGTGCCAGCTCACCTGGGACCGTACGGGGGGCAGGTGGCTACACCTTC
TRBV18	TRBD1	.	TRBJ1-4	CASSSGDRAGEKLFF	TGTGCCAGCTCATCCGGAGACAGGGCGGGTGAAAAACTGTTTTTT
TRBV7-2	TRBD1	.	TRBJ1-4	CASSLTGGEEKLFF	TGTGCCAGCAGTTTGACAGGGGGCGAAGAAAAACTGTTTTTT
TRBV29-1	.	.	TRBJ1-2	CSVDRGAGYGYTF	TGCAGCGTTGATAGGGGCGCTGGCTATGGCTACACCTTC
TRBV5-1	TRBD1	once	TRBJ1-1	CASSSAGGYTEAFF	TGCGCCAGCAGCTCAGCAGGGGGCTACACTGAAGCTTTCTTT
TRBV28	TRBD1	once	TRBJ1-1	CASNTGGDTEAFF	TGTGCCAGCAATACAGGGGGCGACACTGAAGCTTTCTTT
TRBV13	.	.	TRBJ1-3	CASSLDRSSGNTIYF	TGTGCCAGCAGCTTAGACCGGAGCTCTGGAAACACCATATATTTT
TRBV2	TRBD1	few	TRBJ2-1	CASSEGLTGYEQFF	TGTGCCAGCAGTGAAGGATTGACAGGGTATGAGCAGTTCTTC
TRBV7-3	.	.	TRBJ2-1	CASSPNTGRRHEQFF	TGTGCCAGCAGTCCTAACACGGGCCGGAGGCATGAGCAGTTCTTC
TRBV6-5	TRBD2	once	TRBJ2-7	CASSYGASGSGEQYF	TGTGCCAGCAGTTACGGGGCTAGCGGGAGTGGAGAGCAGTACTTC
TRBV27	.	once	TRBJ2-2	CASRLQGTFPGELFF	TGTGCCAGCAGACTACAGGGAACTTTTCCCGGGGAGCTGTTTTTT
TRBV19	.	.	TRBJ1-5	CASSIGSDQPQHF	TGTGCCAGTAGTATCGGCAGCGATCAGCCCCAGCATTTT
TRBV9	TRBD2	.	TRBJ2-1	CAPGGLAGSDEQFF	TGTGCCCCCGGGGGACTAGCGGGGAGCGATGAGCAGTTCTTC
TRBV27	TRBD2	.	TRBJ2-1	CASTAGGRIYNEQFF	TGTGCCAGCACCGCCGGGGGGAGAATATACAATGAGCAGTTCTTC
TRBV7-9	TRBD2	.	TRBJ2-1	CASSLAWASGRFSYNEQFF	TGTGCCAGCAGCTTAGCGTGGGCTAGCGGGAGATTCTCCTACAATGAGCAGTTCTTC
TRBV6-5	TRBD2	.	TRBJ2-5	CASSYSTLAGEVQYF	TGTGCCAGCAGTTACTCGACCCTAGCGGGAGAAGTCCAGTACTTC
TRBV5-1	TRBD1	.	TRBJ1-1	CASSSTGVRGTEAFF	TGCGCCAGCAGCTCGACAGGGGTTCGAGGCACTGAAGCTTTCTTT
TRBV4-1	.	.	TRBJ1-6	CASSQRAGPSLDSPLHF	TGCGCCAGCAGCCAACGCGCAGGGCCCTCTTTGGATTCACCCCTCCACTTT
TRBV27	TRBD1	.	TRBJ1-1	CASREGGAVTEAFF	TGTGCCAGCAGGGAAGGGGGCGCGGTTACTGAAGCTTTCTTT
TRBV12-5	.	few	TRBJ1-1	CASGFLQAANTEAFF	TGTGCTAGTGGTTTCCTCCAGGCTGCGAACACTGAAGCTTTCTTT
TRBV18	TRBD2	.	TRBJ2-5	CASSPKILAGGPETQYF	TGTGCCAGCTCACCTAAGATACTAGCGGGAGGGCCGGAGACCCAGTACTTC
TRBV5-6	TRBD1	.	TRBJ1-4	CASGTGGNEKLFF	TGTGCCAGCGGGACAGGGGGTAATGAAAAACTGTTTTTT